Following are 31 T cell receptor beta chains from one sample sequenced in a study of control samples from healthy donors and cancer patients. Libraries were prepared by immunoSEQ multiplex PCR; TCRdb keeps only in-frame clonotypes and omits some of them. The sample consists of over 75,000 clones, roughly 91% of them appearing once. Specimen: blood. These receptors all stem from a man under 40 in good health.

The rearrangement uses TRBV2 and TRBJ2-2; 14 bases line up with TRBD2. Per the germline V gene, CDR1 is SNHLY and CDR2 is FYNNEI. This CDR3 contains 17 residues. The ends lost 7 bases at V and 0 bases at J; junction bases unmatched: 4. CDR3 coding DNA: TGTGCCAGCAAGGGACTAGCGGGGGCCTCGAACACCGGGGAGCTGTTTTTT. It yields the protein CASKGLAGASNTGELFF.

This chain uses TRBV2 with TRBJ2-5; D not certain. The CDR3 has 12 amino acids. Trimming pared 7 bases from V and 0 bases from J, leaving 6 bases between. CDR1 is SNHLY and CDR2 is FYNNEI in the germline V gene. The CDR3 loop is CASKTDQETQYF. The CDR3 region has the DNA TGTGCCAGCAAGACGGACCAAGAGACCCAGTACTTC.

The V call is TRBV11-2, the J call TRBJ2-7; D remains ambiguous. The germline V gene has CDR1 SGHAT and CDR2 FQNNGV. The V end was cut by 3 bases, the J end by 4 bases, with 4 bases between. This CDR3 has 11 residues. This chain's CDR3 is CASSFDYEQYF. The CDR3 DNA follows: TGTGCCAGCAGCTTCGATTACGAGCAGTACTTC.

This clone was counted a single time. The rearrangement uses TRBV7-3 and TRBJ1-2; D remains unclear. The V and J ends lost 5 bases and 4 bases respectively, with 17 bases between them. Germline V lookup: CDR1 SGHTA, CDR2 FQGTGA. The CDR3 extends over 15 amino acids. The CDR3 spells CASSHAGEAPYGYTF. Here the CDR3 DNA reads TGTGCCAGCAGCCACGCCGGAGAAGCCCCCTATGGCTACACCTTC.

This clone was seen only a few times. V and J are TRBV7-2 and TRBJ1-1, with a weak D call TRBD1 (5 bases). Germline V gene data show CDR1 as SGHTA and CDR2 as FQGNSA. Trimming left V 1 base short and J 0 bases short, with 9 bases between. The CDR3 is 15 amino acids. The CDR3 DNA reads TGTGCCAGCAGCTTAGGGGGACGGATGAACACTGAAGCTTTCTTT. Translating it yields CASSLGGRMNTEAFF.

This clone came up a few times. The J gene is TRBJ1-5, the V gene TRBV24-1; the D is unclear. There are 12 residues in the CDR3. In germline, CDR1 is KGHDR, CDR2 SFDVKD. V was pared by 2 bases and J by 6 bases, with 4 bases between. The CDR3 bases are TGTGCCACCAGTGATTCTGGTCAGCCCCAGCATTTT. This codes for CATSDSGQPQHF.

The chain recombines TRBV25-1 with TRBJ2-2, with D possibly being TRBD1 (5 bases). This CDR3 comprises 13 residues. Germline values: CDR1 MGHDK, CDR2 SYGVNS. V dropped 7 bases and J dropped 4 bases, with 10 bases sitting between them. The DNA for the CDR3 is TGTGCCAGCACAGGGAAGAGCACCGGGGAGCTGTTTTTT. It yields the protein CASTGKSTGELFF.

V and J are TRBV18 and TRBJ1-4; TRBD1 matches 8 bases. Germline V CDR1 and CDR2: KGHSH, LQKENI. The V segment lost 3 bases and the J segment 4 bases; nucleotides outside the gene matches: 7. The CDR3 has 16 amino acids. CDR3 sequence reads: CASSPGQGEDNEKLFF. CDR3 in DNA: TGTGCCAGCTCACCTGGACAGGGAGAAGATAATGAAAAACTGTTTTTT.

This clone was detected a few times. V and J are TRBV6-2 or TRBV6-3 and TRBJ2-5; D is possibly TRBD2 (5 bases). This CDR3 has 15 residues. Germline values: CDR1 MNHEY, CDR2 SVGEGT. The V gene lost 0 bases and the J gene lost 0 bases, with 8 bases spanning the gap. CDR3 amino acids: CASSYSSGYQETQYF. CDR3 DNA sequence: TGTGCCAGCAGTTACTCGTCGGGGTACCAAGAGACCCAGTACTTC.

The gene calls are TRBV13 and TRBJ1-2; a possible D gene is TRBD1 (5 bases). The CDR3 loop spans 13 amino acids. Trimming cost V 6 bases and J 8 bases, with 16 bases left between them. Germline V gene data show CDR1 as PRHDT and CDR2 as FYEKMQ (reference sequence). CDR3 residues: CASSNSGGSGYTF. The CDR3 DNA is TGTGCCAGCAGTAACTCCGGGGGAAGCGGCTACACCTTC.

This chain connects TRBV27 to TRBJ2-6; a possible D gene is TRBD1 (5 bases). Trimming pared 6 bases from V and 0 bases from J, leaving 12 bases between. The germline CDR1 and CDR2 sequences are MNHEY and SMNVEV (reference sequence). The CDR3 has 16 residues. For the CDR3, the DNA is TGTGCCAGCAGGAAAACAGGTCGCTCTGGGGCCAACGTCCTGACTTTC. It is translated as CASRKTGRSGANVLTF.

The V call is TRBV18, the J call TRBJ2-1, with a tentative D call TRBD2 (6 bases). Germline CDR1 reads KGHSH; CDR2 reads LQKENI. V lost 3 bases and J 5 bases, leaving 11 bases between the germline ends. The CDR3 is made up of 14 amino acids. CDR3 DNA sequence: TGTGCCAGCTCACCCTCACGGACTAACAATGAGCAGTTCTTC. As protein: CASSPSRTNNEQFF.

The genes are TRBV21-1 and TRBJ2-3; the table's D call, TRBD1, was not checked against the DNA. TRBV21-1 is reported as a pseudogene. The CDR3 runs 18 residues. CDR3 sequence: CASSNYREHRSSTDTQYF. CDR3 nucleotide sequence: TGTGCCAGCAGCAACTACAGGGAACACCGCTCCAGCACAGATACGCAGTATTTT.

The sample holds one count of this clone. Without the conserved terminal phenylalanine or tryptophan, this CDR3 likely stems from a read error. No DNA is shown, since the ends of the CDR3 on it are uncertain; the CDR3 is the one TCRdb lists. V usage is TRBV29-1 and J usage is TRBJ1-1. Per the germline V gene, CDR1 is SQVTM and CDR2 is ANQGSEA. The CDR3 length is 8 residues, termini included. The CDR3 loop is CSVEAGIT.

The V and J genes are TRBV6-6 and TRBJ1-5; D is unclear. The CDR3 is 13 residues long. Germline values: CDR1 MNHNY, CDR2 SVGAGI (reference sequence). The V gene lost 2 bases and the J gene lost 2 bases, with 4 bases spanning the gap. CDR3 DNA sequence: TGTGCCAGCAGTTACGGTGGCAATCAGCCCCAGCATTTT. This gives the protein CASSYGGNQPQHF.

This sequence joins TRBV11-2 and TRBJ1-2, with D possibly matching TRBD1 (5 bases). The germline gives CDR1 SGHAT, CDR2 FQNNGV. V lost 1 base and J 6 bases, leaving 21 bases between the germline ends. This CDR3 region has 17 residues. The CDR3 bases are TGTGCCAGCAGCTTAGTGGGGACTCATCTTCGAAGCCATGGCTACACCTTC. It specifies CASSLVGTHLRSHGYTF.

The chain uses TRBV2 and TRBJ1-2; 8 nucleotides match TRBD1. Trimming took 6 bases from V and 8 from J; bases not matched to a gene: 11. The CDR3 runs to 14 residues. Germline V gene data show CDR1 as SNHLY and CDR2 as FYNNEI. The CDR3 loop is CASRRDRWSGGYTF. The CDR3 bases are TGTGCCAGCAGGAGGGACAGGTGGTCAGGGGGCTACACCTTC.

The chain combines TRBV9 with TRBJ2-2; D assignment may be TRBD1 or TRBD2 (6 bases each). V was pared by 4 bases and J by 4 bases, with 17 bases between. The germline V gene has CDR1 SGDLS and CDR2 YYNGEE. This CDR3 is built from 16 residues. The CDR3 DNA is TGTGCCAGCAGCCGGGGGCGGTCTGGAACCACCGGGGAGCTGTTTTTT. It is translated as CASSRGRSGTTGELFF. Variable domain in full (rest from reference TRBV9 and TRBJ2-2): DSGVTQTPKHLITATGQRVTLRCSPRSGDLSVYWYQQSLDQGLQFLIQYYNGEERAKGNILERFSAQQFPDLHSELNLSSLELGDSALYFCASSRGRSGTTGELFFGEGSRLTVL.

The chain has TRBV30 and TRBJ1-5; no firm D call. The ends were cut back, 0 bases at V and 0 bases at J, with 12 bases in the middle. This CDR3 comprises 16 residues. Looked up from germline, CDR1 is GTSNPN and CDR2 is SVGIG (reference sequence). The CDR3 protein is CAWSVPPRDSNQPQHF. In DNA form, the CDR3 reads TGTGCCTGGAGTGTACCCCCTAGGGATAGCAATCAGCCCCAGCATTTT.

The chain employs TRBV10-3 and TRBJ1-3; no clear D gene. Germline lookup yields CDR1 ENHRY and CDR2 SYGVKD. The CDR3 is 16 residues long. V dropped 6 bases and J dropped 4 bases, with 19 bases sitting between them. This CDR3 is CAISNTGKERGNTIYF. The CDR3 nucleotides read TGTGCCATCAGCAACACCGGGAAAGAGAGGGGAAACACCATATATTTT.

This rearrangement joins TRBV5-1 to TRBJ2-7; 8 nucleotides match TRBD2. CDR1 is SGHRS and CDR2 is YFSETQ in the germline V gene. The CDR3 covers 15 residues. Trimming took 6 bases from V and 0 from J; bases not matched to a gene: 8. The CDR3 here is CASTPGGTSSYEQYF. The DNA for the CDR3 is TGCGCCAGCACCCCCGGGGGGACTAGCTCCTACGAGCAGTACTTC.

J is TRBJ1-4 and V is TRBV5-6, with a weak D call TRBD1 (5 bases). The CDR3 has 15 residues. The V end was cut by 4 bases, the J end by 1 base, with 11 bases between. The germline V gene has CDR1 SGHDT and CDR2 YYEEEE. The CDR3 loop is CASSPRGRTNEKLFF. For the CDR3, the DNA is TGTGCCAGCAGCCCCCGGGGCAGAACTAATGAAAAACTGTTTTTT.

In this sample, this clone turned up once. The gene calls are TRBV2 and TRBJ1-5, with TRBD1 identical over 7 bases. V was clipped by 6 bases and J by 7 bases; unmatched bases: 6. From germline, CDR1 is SNHLY and CDR2 FYNNEI. The CDR3 has 13 residues. CDR3 loop: CASRGDSRQPQHF. In DNA, the CDR3 is TGTGCCAGCAGAGGGGACAGTCGGCAGCCCCAGCATTTT.

The V gene is TRBV7-9, the J gene TRBJ2-3; D unresolved. Germline CDR1 and CDR2: SEHNR and FQNEAQ (reference sequence). The CDR3 is 15 residues long. V shed 7 bases and J shed 0 bases, with 14 bases lying between them. CDR3: CASKKGYTSTDTQYF. CDR3 DNA: TGTGCCAGCAAAAAGGGTTATACTAGCACAGATACGCAGTATTTT.

This clone was seen more than once but under ten times. The rearrangement joins TRBV5-8 to TRBJ2-2; D ambiguous. Trimming cost V 4 bases and J 7 bases, with 14 bases left between them. Germline-derived CDR1 and CDR2 are SGHTS and YDEGEE. The CDR3 spans 14 residues. CDR3 loop: CASSLQDRVGELFF. CDR3 sequence (DNA): TGTGCCAGCAGCCTTCAGGATAGAGTCGGGGAGCTGTTTTTT.

The rearrangement joins TRBV5-1 to TRBJ2-7, with TRBD1 identical over 9 bases. The V segment lost 0 bases and the J segment 4 bases; nucleotides outside the gene matches: 8. The germline V gene has CDR1 SGHRS and CDR2 YFSETQ. CDR3 length: 16 amino acids. Here the CDR3 DNA reads TGCGCCAGCAGCTTGGGGAGACAGGGGGATTGGTACGAGCAGTACTTC. It yields the protein CASSLGRQGDWYEQYF.

V and J are TRBV27 and TRBJ1-1; TRBD1 agrees at 7 bases. V gave up 6 bases and J gave up 5 bases; unmatched junction bases: 9. The CDR3 totals 14 residues. The germline V gene encodes CDR1 MNHEY and CDR2 SMNVEV (reference sequence). The CDR3: CASSVGGAGTEAFF. DNA for the CDR3: TGTGCCAGCAGCGTAGGGGGCGCGGGAACTGAAGCTTTCTTT.

The chain carries TRBV19 and TRBJ1-6; D is perhaps TRBD1 (5 bases). Per the germline V gene, CDR1 is LNHDA and CDR2 is SQIVND (reference sequence). Trimming took off 6 bases at V and 5 bases at J, with 11 bases between the two ends. This CDR3 is 14 amino acids long. Written as DNA, the CDR3 is TGTGCCAGTAGGATTCGGGGGGATAATTCACCCCTCCACTTT. The encoded protein is CASRIRGDNSPLHF.

CDR3: CASGRSYGYTF. In nucleotides, the CDR3 is TGTGCCAGCGGGCGCAGCTATGGCTACACCTTC. This chain uses TRBV12-3 or TRBV12-4 with TRBJ1-2; D is uncertain. The CDR3 contains 11 residues. The germline V and J ends were trimmed by 8 bases and 4 bases, with 8 bases remaining between them.

This chain connects TRBV18 to TRBJ2-5; the match to TRBD2 covers 10 bases. The germline V gene encodes CDR1 KGHSH and CDR2 LQKENI. V dropped 3 bases and J dropped 1; count of bases not matched to a gene: 5. This CDR3 is built from 16 residues. The CDR3 DNA follows: TGTGCCAGCTCACCCAGTCTAGCGGGGGTCCAAGAGACCCAGTACTTC. Translated: CASSPSLAGVQETQYF.

The chain is built from TRBV6-5 and TRBJ1-2; 10 positions match TRBD1. The CDR3 is 13 amino acids. CDR1 is MNHEY and CDR2 is SVGAGI in the germline V gene. Trimming removed 7 bases from V and 8 bases from J; junction bases left unmatched: 7. This chain's CDR3 is CASTTGTGDGYTF. CDR3 nucleotide sequence: TGTGCCAGCACTACCGGGACAGGGGACGGCTACACCTTC.